Each of the 32 T cell receptor beta chains below was sequenced from the same sample in a study of blood T cell repertoires in COVID-19. Measured with immunoSEQ multiplex PCR; TCRdb has only the in-frame clones, and not every one. This table has about 270,000 clones, around 88% appearing once. Sequencing was done on a sample of peripheral blood. These receptors were obtained from a man older than 75 with acute or convalescent COVID-19.

V gene TRBV6-6 combines with J gene TRBJ2-7; D may be TRBD1 (9 bases). V lost 6 bases to trimming and J lost 3 bases, with 18 bases between them. Germline V gene data show CDR1 as MNHNY and CDR2 as SVGAGI (reference sequence). There are 15 residues in the CDR3. CDR3 coding DNA: TGTGCCAGCAGACCGGGGGGGACAGGGAGCTACGAGCAGTACTTC. Translated: CASRPGGTGSYEQYF.

This chain uses TRBV11-2 with TRBJ2-7; 8 nucleotides line up with TRBD1. V lost 5 bases and J lost 0; bases outside the gene matches: 6. Germline loops: CDR1 SGHAT, CDR2 FQNNGV. This CDR3 is 15 amino acids long. CDR3 DNA sequence: TGTGCCAGCAGCCTTAGGACAGGGCACTCCTACGAGCAGTACTTC. This sequence encodes CASSLRTGHSYEQYF.

The gene calls are TRBV5-1 and TRBJ2-5, with 7 bases that match TRBD2. CDR1 is SGHRS and CDR2 is YFSETQ in the germline V gene. V lost 1 base and J lost 2; bases outside the gene matches: 8. The CDR3 is made up of 16 amino acids. CDR3: CASSLLAGEGQETQYF. CDR3 in DNA: TGCGCCAGCAGCTTGTTGGCGGGGGAGGGGCAAGAGACCCAGTACTTC.

The CDR3 sequence is CASSTPTSGVLYEQYF. The CDR3 DNA reads TGTGCCAGTAGTACCCCGACTAGCGGGGTACTCTACGAGCAGTACTTC. This chain uses TRBV19 with TRBJ2-7; 11 nucleotides match TRBD2. This CDR3 is 16 amino acids long. With V trimmed by 4 bases and J by 3 bases, 8 bases remained unmatched. Germline CDR1 reads LNHDA; CDR2 reads SQIVND (reference sequence).

The rearrangement joins TRBV2 to TRBJ1-2; TRBD1 matches at 9 bases. The CDR3 is 14 residues long. V gave up 8 bases and J gave up 4 bases; unmatched junction bases: 8. CDR1 is SNHLY and CDR2 is FYNNEI in the germline V gene. The CDR3 spells CASGGQGLSYGYTF. CDR3 nucleotide sequence: TGTGCCAGCGGGGGACAGGGTTTGTCCTATGGCTACACCTTC.

The chain couples TRBV3-1 (or the pseudogene TRBV3-2) to TRBJ1-3; TRBD1 matches 8 bases. After removal of 2 bases from V and 4 bases from J, the junction contained 7 bases not matched to a gene. The CDR3 consists of 16 residues. From germline, CDR1 is LGHDT and CDR2 YNNKEL (reference sequence). The CDR3: CASSQILGTGGNTIYF. CDR3 nucleotides: TGTGCCAGCAGCCAAATCCTCGGGACAGGAGGAAACACCATATATTTT.

The chain is built from TRBV2 and TRBJ2-7, with a weak D call TRBD2 (5 bases). This CDR3 is 13 amino acids long. Deletions cut 4 bases from V and 6 bases from J, with 13 bases between. Germline CDR1 reads SNHLY; CDR2 reads FYNNEI. DNA of the CDR3: TGTGCCAGCAGTGTGGCTAGCTTGGGCGAGCAGTACTTC. Its protein is CASSVASLGEQYF.

This clone was seen more than once but under ten times. This chain joins TRBV21-1 and TRBJ2-7; the D call of TRBD2 is as the table states it, not checked on the DNA. TRBV21-1 is a documented pseudogene. The CDR3 totals 13 residues. The CDR3 is CASSESYSYEQYF. In DNA, the CDR3 is TGTGCCAGCAGCGAGAGTTACTCCTACGAGCAGTACTTC.

The chain links TRBV2 to TRBJ2-7; maybe TRBD1 (7 bases). Between the trimmed V and J ends, which lost 7 bases and 3 bases, there was a span of 13 bases. The CDR3 is 13 residues long. CDR1 is SNHLY and CDR2 is FYNNEI in the germline V gene. This chain's CDR3 is CASTTGRRYEQYF. The CDR3 DNA is TGTGCCAGCACGACAGGGAGGCGCTACGAGCAGTACTTC.

The chain employs TRBV6-5 and TRBJ1-2; no reliable D call. CDR1 and CDR2 (germline): MNHEY, SVGAGI. The CDR3 sequence is 14 residues long. With 0 bases removed from V and 2 bases from J, the gap between germline ends came to 7 bases. CDR3 in DNA: TGTGCCAGCAGTTACTCGTCCGGGAACTATGGCTACACCTTC. It is translated as CASSYSSGNYGYTF.

The count of this clone is one. This chain joins TRBV24-1 and TRBJ2-7; D is perhaps TRBD1 (5 bases). Trimming took 1 base from V and 0 from J, leaving 9 bases between them. The CDR3 length is 15 residues. Per germline, CDR1 KGHDR and CDR2 SFDVKD. The CDR3 here is CATSDFSTGSYEQYF. The CDR3 DNA follows: TGTGCCACCAGTGATTTCTCTACAGGCTCCTACGAGCAGTACTTC.

V is TRBV15 and J is TRBJ2-5, with 7 nucleotides matching TRBD2. This CDR3 has 16 residues. The V gene end was trimmed by 5 bases and the J gene end by 5 bases; junction bases not matched to a gene: 14. Germline CDR1 is LNHNV and CDR2 is YYDKDF (reference sequence). The CDR3 region is CATSGGRRDYRETQYF. CDR3 sequence (DNA): TGTGCCACCAGCGGAGGGCGGCGGGACTACCGTGAGACCCAGTACTTC.

This chain connects TRBV5-4 to TRBJ2-2; 8 nucleotides align to TRBD1. Germline lookup yields CDR1 SGHNT and CDR2 YYREEE (reference sequence). Trimming took 4 bases from V and 6 from J; bases not matched to a gene: 8. This CDR3 has 15 amino acids. As DNA, the CDR3 is TGTGCCAGCAGCGCTCGAGCGGACAGGGCCGGGGAGCTGTTTTTT. Its translation is CASSARADRAGELFF.

The chain couples TRBV3-1 (or the pseudogene TRBV3-2) to TRBJ2-7, with TRBD2 as a possible D gene (5 bases). The V gene lost 4 bases and the J gene lost 3 bases, with 13 bases spanning the gap. Germline-derived CDR1 and CDR2 are LGHDT and YNNKEL (reference sequence). The CDR3 contains 14 residues. The CDR3 nucleotides read TGTGCCAGCAGCCGGACTGGAGGATTCTACGAGCAGTACTTC. Amino acids: CASSRTGGFYEQYF.

V usage is TRBV5-1 and J usage is TRBJ2-2; TRBD2 matches 9 bases. The CDR3 runs to 17 residues. CDR1 is SGHRS and CDR2 is YFSETQ in the germline V gene. J lost 1 base, V lost 0 bases, and 4 bases had no gene match. In DNA form, the CDR3 reads TGCGCCAGCAGCTTGGCTAGCGGGATATTGAACACCGGGGAGCTGTTTTTT. This sequence encodes CASSLASGILNTGELFF.

V gene TRBV27 combines with J gene TRBJ1-2; D possibly corresponds to TRBD1 (5 bases). CDR1 and CDR2 from the germline V gene are MNHEY and SMNVEV (reference sequence). V lost 5 bases and J lost 4, with 20 bases in between. There are 16 residues in the CDR3. CDR3 bases: TGTGCCAGCAGTCAAAACCTCGCGGGGGTGGCCTATGGCTACACCTTC. Translated: CASSQNLAGVAYGYTF.

A single count supports this clone. This rearrangement joins TRBV7-3 to TRBJ2-1; a weak D match, TRBD2 (6 bases). Deletions cut 3 bases from V and 1 base from J, with 10 bases between. The CDR3 covers 15 residues. Germline CDR1 reads SGHTA; CDR2 reads FQGTGA. Here the CDR3 DNA reads TGTGCCAGCAGCTTTCAGCGGGTTTCCTACAATGAGCAGTTCTTC. Amino acid sequence: CASSFQRVSYNEQFF.

This clone was counted between two and nine times. The chain recombines TRBV19 with TRBJ1-2; a weak D match, TRBD1 (5 bases). V was pared by 2 bases and J by 2 bases, with 12 bases between. Per germline, CDR1 LNHDA and CDR2 SQIVND (reference sequence). The CDR3 extends over 15 amino acids. CDR3 bases: TGTGCCAGTAGTATAAAGCAGGGCGGCAACTATGGCTACACCTTC. Protein: CASSIKQGGNYGYTF.

The chain is built from TRBV19 and TRBJ1-5; D may be TRBD1 (6 bases). The V gene lost 7 bases and the J gene lost 6 bases, with 16 bases spanning the gap. Germline V gene lookup returns CDR1 LNHDA and CDR2 SQIVND (reference sequence). This CDR3 has 14 residues. This CDR3 is CASTPDSGAQPQHF. Here the CDR3 DNA reads TGTGCCAGTACCCCGGACAGTGGAGCTCAGCCCCAGCATTTT.

This sequence joins TRBV20-1 and TRBJ2-1, with D hard to call. This CDR3 comprises 9 residues. Trimming removed 7 bases from V and 6 bases from J, with 4 bases in between. The germline CDR1 and CDR2 sequences are DFQATT and SNEGSKA (reference sequence). The CDR3 spells CSDSNEQFF. DNA of the CDR3: TGCAGTGACAGCAATGAGCAGTTCTTC.

J is TRBJ1-4 and V is TRBV3-1 (or the pseudogene TRBV3-2), with 8 bases that match TRBD1. J lost 7 bases, V lost 5 bases, and 9 bases had no gene match. Germline CDR1 LGHDT, CDR2 YNNKEL (reference sequence). The CDR3 consists of 15 residues. The CDR3 DNA reads as TGTGCCAGCAGCTTCACCACCGGGACAGGTGAAAAACTGTTTTTT. Translating gives CASSFTTGTGEKLFF.

The chain has TRBV7-2 and TRBJ2-7; 9 nucleotides agree with TRBD1. CDR1 SGHTA and CDR2 FQGNSA come from the germline V gene. This CDR3 spans 18 amino acids. V shed 1 base, J shed 2 bases, and the junction held 12 bases outside the gene matches. Here the CDR3 reads CASSLVRPNRDRAYEQYF. DNA of the CDR3: TGTGCCAGCAGCTTAGTTCGGCCCAACCGGGACAGGGCCTACGAGCAGTACTTC.

The chain recombines TRBV29-1 with TRBJ2-7; TRBD2 might be the D (5 bases). This CDR3 is built from 12 residues. Germline CDR1 reads SQVTM; CDR2 reads ANQGSEA. The V end lost 6 bases, the J end lost 3 bases, and 12 bases lay between the germline ends. DNA of the CDR3: TGCAGCGTCTCACCACGGGGCTACGAGCAGTACTTC. Protein sequence: CSVSPRGYEQYF.

The chain has TRBV5-4 and TRBJ2-1, with D possibly matching TRBD1 (5 bases). Germline loops: CDR1 SGHNT, CDR2 YYREEE (reference sequence). V lost 3 bases to trimming and J lost 3 bases, with 7 bases between them. The CDR3 sequence is 13 residues long. The CDR3 region has the DNA TGTGCCAGCAGCTCAGACAGCTACAATGAGCAGTTCTTC. Translation gives CASSSDSYNEQFF. The whole variable domain, remainder taken from reference TRBV5-4 and TRBJ2-1, is ETGVTQSPTHLIKTRGQQVTLRCSSQSGHNTVSWYQQALGQGPQFIFQYYREEENGRGNFPPRFSGLQFPNYSSELNVNALELDDSALYLCASSSDSYNEQFFGPGTRLTVL.

In this sample, this clone turned up once. The chain combines TRBV5-1 with TRBJ2-5; maybe TRBD1 (6 bases). CDR1 is SGHRS and CDR2 is YFSETQ in the germline V gene. Trimming removed 0 bases from V and 4 bases from J, with 13 bases in between. CDR3 length: 15 residues. The CDR3 protein is CASSLGQVGIETQYF. Written as DNA, the CDR3 is TGCGCCAGCAGCTTGGGACAGGTCGGGATAGAGACCCAGTACTTC.

The chain uses TRBV19 and TRBJ1-5; perhaps TRBD1 as D (5 bases). The CDR3 is 15 amino acids. V lost 5 bases and J 5 bases, leaving 16 bases between the germline ends. Germline loops: CDR1 LNHDA, CDR2 SQIVND (reference sequence). The DNA for the CDR3 is TGTGCCAGTAGTGCAGGGTCCCGGTCGGATCAGCCCCAGCATTTT. The encoded protein is CASSAGSRSDQPQHF.

The gene calls are TRBV19 and TRBJ2-5; 7 nucleotides align to TRBD2. CDR1 and CDR2 from the germline V gene are LNHDA and SQIVND (reference sequence). The CDR3 consists of 16 residues. V shed 0 bases, J shed 0 bases, and the junction held 4 bases outside the gene matches. CDR3 sequence (DNA): TGTGCCAGTAGTATAGATCTCCTAGCGGACCAAGAGACCCAGTACTTC. It translates to CASSIDLLADQETQYF.

The chain couples TRBV18 to TRBJ1-3; no clear D gene. The CDR3 contains 17 residues. Germline assignment: CDR1 KGHSH and CDR2 LQKENI. V lost 0 bases, J lost 0 bases, and 12 bases lay in between. The CDR3 DNA reads TGTGCCAGCTCACCACCGGTGGGCTCTAACTCTGGAAACACCATATATTTT. Translating gives CASSPPVGSNSGNTIYF.

The chain uses TRBV19 and TRBJ1-5; D is unresolved. The CDR3 totals 12 residues. V was trimmed by 6 bases and J by 7 bases, leaving 10 bases between them. In germline, CDR1 is LNHDA, CDR2 SQIVND (reference sequence). In nucleotides, the CDR3 is TGTGCCAGTAGCCTCGGGGAGCAGCCCCAGCATTTT. Its protein is CASSLGEQPQHF. Full variable domain (rest looked up from reference TRBV19 and TRBJ1-5): DGGITQSPKYLFRKEGQNVTLSCEQNLNHDAMYWYRQDPGQGLRLIYYSQIVNDFQKGDIAEGYSVSREKKESFPLTVTSAQKNPTAFYLCASSLGEQPQHFGDGTRLSIL.

This chain connects TRBV5-5 to TRBJ2-2; a possible D gene is TRBD1 (5 bases). Deletions cut 2 bases from V and 0 bases from J, with 8 bases between. CDR1 is SGHKS, CDR2 YYEKEE, per germline (reference sequence). The CDR3 length is 15 residues. The CDR3 here is CASSLGVSNTGELFF. The CDR3 DNA reads as TGTGCCAGCAGCTTAGGGGTCTCGAACACCGGGGAGCTGTTTTTT.

The rearrangement uses TRBV4-1 and TRBJ2-1, with 8 bases aligning to TRBD2. This CDR3 has 21 amino acids. V was pared by 5 bases and J by 5 bases, with 26 bases of the junction left unmatched. Per germline, CDR1 MGHRA and CDR2 YSYEKL. The CDR3 coding sequence is TGCGCCAGCAGCACGCTCCCCTCGGGACAAGCAGGACTAGCTTCGGACAATGAGCAGTTCTTC. Protein product: CASSTLPSGQAGLASDNEQFF.

The CDR3 here is CASSLTTNYGYTF. DNA for the CDR3: TGTGCCAGCAGTTTGACAACGAACTATGGCTACACCTTC. The genes are TRBV28 and TRBJ1-2, with D uncertain. This CDR3 has 13 amino acids. Deletions cut 3 bases from V and 2 bases from J, with 7 bases between. Looked up from germline, CDR1 is MDHEN and CDR2 is SYDVKM.